This T cell receptor beta chain was recorded in a study of OX40 agonist ivuxolimab in advanced cancers. Study-level background: Patients' therapy was ivuxolimab, an antibody that acts as an agonist of OX40 (CD134). The dose-escalation group included hepatocellular carcinoma, melanoma, renal cell carcinoma and head and neck cancer. Study-level findings and limits: Among the nonresponders, some also had low normalized T-cell clonal expansion.

Concerning this clone itself: The antigen is undetermined.

The CDR3 length is 14 residues. V was pared by 2 bases and J by 5 bases, with 9 bases between. Germline V gene sequence: CDR1 SGHDN, CDR2 FVKESK. The protocol was immunoSEQ multiplex PCR, while the TCRdb copy is restricted to in-frame clones and leaves out a portion. This sample has more than 65,000 clones, with about 85% found just once. The sample was CD4+ or CD8+ T cells sorted from blood, taken in a trial of the OX40 agonist ivuxolimab. This receptor was taken from an adult with an advanced solid tumor such as melanoma, head and neck, liver or kidney cancer. The chain uses TRBV14 and TRBJ1-4; no clear D. The chain's CDR3 is CASSQLGQNEKLFF. DNA of the CDR3: TGTGCCAGCAGCCAATTGGGTCAAAATGAAAAACTGTTTTTT.